A selection of T cell receptor beta chains follows, all from one sample in a study of cytomegalovirus exposure and HLA in healthy donors. Assay: immunoSEQ multiplex PCR; the TCRdb copy retains only in-frame clones and omits some. Of 200,000 to 250,000 clones in the sample, 70% to 90% are singletons; the top ten hold 1.3%. The sequenced material came from PBMCs. The receptors derive from a human donor in good health. CDR3s include the opening cysteine and the closing phenylalanine or tryptophan. A D gene is named only where the DNA matches it firmly. Clone size is stated in some rows and not others, as once, few, many or a class when expanded.

clone_size	v_call	d_call	cdr3_length	j_call	cdr3_aa	cdr3_nt
-	TRBV7-3	TRBD2	16	TRBJ2-3	CASSLRGGGIPDTQYF	TGTGCCAGCAGCTTACGGGGGGGCGGGATCCCAGATACGCAGTATTTT
-	TRBV7-9	TRBD1	15	TRBJ1-6	CASSIQGQVNSPLHF	TGTGCCAGCAGCATCCAAGGACAGGTTAATTCACCCCTCCACTTT
-	TRBV6-5	TRBD2	14	TRBJ2-7	CASTEGGLAGEQYF	TGTGCCAGCACCGAGGGCGGACTAGCGGGAGAGCAGTACTTC
-	TRBV15	TRBD2	16	TRBJ2-1	CATSGGSGREYNEQFF	TGTGCCACCAGCGGGGGTAGCGGGAGAGAGTACAATGAGCAGTTCTTC
-	TRBV30	-	15	TRBJ2-1	CASTRRQHAGGEQFF	TGTGCTTCAACCCGCCGTCAACACGCCGGGGGTGAGCAGTTCTTC
-	TRBV11-2	-	16	TRBJ1-2	CASRQRGSRRIYGYTF	TGTGCCAGCAGGCAAAGGGGGAGCAGAAGAATCTATGGCTACACCTTC
-	TRBV5-1	TRBD1	15	TRBJ1-5	CASSFEGANSQPQHF	TGCGCCAGCAGCTTTGAGGGGGCAAATAGTCAGCCCCAGCATTTT
few	TRBV6-1	-	14	TRBJ2-7	CASSDSGGPYEQYF	TGTGCCAGCAGTGATAGTGGGGGCCCCTACGAGCAGTACTTC
-	TRBV19	TRBD1	15	TRBJ2-5	CASSILTGKQETQYF	TGTGCCAGTAGTATACTGACAGGGAAACAAGAGACCCAGTACTTC
-	TRBV5-1	-	15	TRBJ2-7	CASSLTGSATYEQYF	TGCGCCAGCAGCTTGACCGGCAGCGCGACCTACGAGCAGTACTTC
once	TRBV5-1	TRBD1	17	TRBJ2-1	CASSLGVLGQGSNEQFF	TGCGCCAGCAGCTTGGGCGTTTTAGGACAGGGTAGCAATGAGCAGTTCTTC
-	TRBV7-9	TRBD1	16	TRBJ1-5	CASSLEGQGYNQPQHF	TGTGCCAGCAGCTTAGAGGGACAGGGTTACAATCAGCCCCAGCATTTT
-	TRBV5-8	TRBD1	15	TRBJ2-3	CASTGTGGTTDTQYF	TGTGCCAGCACAGGGACAGGGGGTACCACAGATACGCAGTATTTT
-	TRBV29-1	-	12	TRBJ2-7	CSVDGESDEQYF	TGCAGCGTTGACGGGGAATCGGACGAGCAGTACTTC
once	TRBV2	-	15	TRBJ1-6	CASSGGEAYNSPLHF	TGTGCCAGCAGCGGAGGGGAGGCCTATAATTCACCCCTCCACTTT
-	TRBV5-1	TRBD2	17	TRBJ2-5	CASSLALAGDGSETQYF	TGCGCCAGCAGCCTCGCACTAGCGGGAGATGGGTCAGAGACCCAGTACTTC
-	TRBV4-1	-	13	TRBJ2-7	CASSQDAAYEQYF	TGCGCCAGCAGCCAAGACGCGGCCTACGAGCAGTACTTC
-	TRBV7-9	-	17	TRBJ1-2	CASSLVPGGAANYGYTF	TGTGCCAGCAGCTTAGTTCCGGGTGGGGCAGCTAACTATGGCTACACCTTC
-	TRBV11-3	TRBD2	15	TRBJ2-7	CASSRRTSGSEEQYF	TGTGCCAGCAGCCGACGGACTAGCGGGAGTGAAGAGCAGTACTTC
-	TRBV6-6	-	12	TRBJ2-1	CASSPGRNEQFF	TGTGCCAGCAGTCCAGGCCGCAATGAGCAGTTCTTC
-	TRBV4-2	TRBD1	15	TRBJ2-7	CASSQDSRGLSEQYF	TGTGCCAGCAGCCAAGATAGCAGGGGGCTGTCCGAGCAGTACTTC
-	TRBV30	-	14	TRBJ1-5	CAGSGQTSNQPQHF	TGTGCCGGATCCGGACAGACTAGCAATCAGCCCCAGCATTTT
-	TRBV9	-	16	TRBJ2-2	CASSVGVVAYTGELFF	TGTGCCAGCAGCGTAGGAGTGGTAGCCTACACCGGGGAGCTGTTTTTT
-	TRBV6-1	TRBD2	15	TRBJ2-3	CASSETSGLHGTQYF	TGTGCCAGCAGTGAGACTAGCGGGTTGCACGGTACGCAGTATTTT
-	TRBV27	-	15	TRBJ2-1	CASTLRGYQRNEQFF	TGTGCCAGCACCCTGAGAGGGTACCAGCGCAATGAGCAGTTCTTC
once	TRBV5-8	TRBD1	19	TRBJ2-4	CASSPVSVVRGLAKNIQYF	TGTGCCAGCAGCCCGGTGAGCGTAGTTAGGGGGCTAGCCAAAAACATTCAGTACTTC
-	TRBV9	-	15	TRBJ2-1	CASSVYRSSYNEQFF	TGTGCCAGCAGCGTATACCGGAGCTCCTACAATGAGCAGTTCTTC
-	TRBV29-1	-	11	TRBJ2-3	CSVRGTDTQYF	TGCAGCGTCCGAGGCACAGATACGCAGTATTTT
-	TRBV10-1	TRBD1	15	TRBJ2-7	CASSGSGTGFYEQYF	TGCGCCAGCAGTGGGTCCGGGACAGGGTTCTACGAGCAGTACTTC
-	TRBV28	TRBD1	14	TRBJ1-5	CASSRTGSNQPQHF	TGTGCCAGCAGCAGGACAGGTAGCAATCAGCCCCAGCATTTT
-	TRBV19	-	13	TRBJ1-1	CASSIVGGAEAFF	TGTGCCAGTAGTATAGTTGGGGGCGCGGAAGCTTTCTTT
-	TRBV9	TRBD2	17	TRBJ2-2	CASSVESVSGSSGELFF	TGTGCCAGCAGCGTAGAGAGTGTTAGCGGGAGTTCCGGGGAGCTGTTTTTT
-	TRBV30	TRBD2	12	TRBJ2-1	CARGLAGSEQFF	TGTGCCCGGGGACTAGCGGGATCTGAGCAGTTCTTC
-	TRBV15	TRBD2	21	TRBJ2-7	CATSRDRGSERDFPPPYEQYF	TGTGCCACCAGCAGAGATAGAGGTTCAGAGCGGGATTTCCCCCCTCCCTACGAGCAGTACTTC
-	TRBV28	TRBD2	18	TRBJ2-7	CASSLGGEPSGRVYEQYF	TGTGCCAGCAGTTTAGGTGGTGAACCTAGCGGGAGGGTCTACGAGCAGTACTTC
-	TRBV7-9	-	14	TRBJ2-3	CASSPRTGTDTQYF	TGTGCCAGCAGCCCGCGGACTGGCACAGATACGCAGTATTTT
-	TRBV5-1	TRBD2	15	TRBJ2-5	CASSLTSGSEKTQYF	TGCGCCAGCAGCCTGACTAGCGGGAGTGAGAAGACCCAGTACTTC
-	TRBV9	TRBD2	16	TRBJ2-3	CASSVWASGSSDTQYF	TGTGCCAGCAGCGTGTGGGCTAGCGGGAGTTCAGATACGCAGTATTTT
few	TRBV5-1	-	11	TRBJ2-7	CASSADYEQYF	TGCGCCAGCAGCGCGGATTACGAGCAGTACTTC
-	TRBV2	TRBD1	17	TRBJ1-2	CASSVDGTGVVGYGYTF	TGTGCCAGCAGTGTGGACGGGACAGGGGTGGTGGGCTATGGCTACACCTTC
once	TRBV14	TRBD2	19	TRBJ2-5	CASSQDPSGRANVQETQYF	TGTGCCAGCAGCCAAGATCCTAGCGGGAGGGCAAATGTCCAGGAGACCCAGTACTTC
-	TRBV27	-	13	TRBJ2-1	CASSLTLRQEQFF	TGTGCCAGCAGTCTCACCCTCAGACAGGAGCAGTTCTTC
once	TRBV19	TRBD2	16	TRBJ2-3	CASSKGTSGRRDTQYF	TGTGCCAGTAGTAAAGGAACTAGCGGGAGGCGAGATACGCAGTATTTT
-	TRBV15	TRBD1	14	TRBJ1-5	CATSRGQGNQPQHF	TGTGCCACCAGCCGTGGACAGGGAAATCAGCCCCAGCATTTT